This TCR beta chain emerged from a study of T-cell reconstitution after alpha-beta-depleted transplantation in children. This clonotype was found many times. As yet, its antigen is unknown. The study, taken as a whole, reports: It was newly produced T cells that mostly accounted for T-cell counts and diversity one year after transplant. Expanded graft clones numbering several hundred reportedly gave rise to alpha-beta T cells about two months after transplant.

J gave up 5 bases and V 6 bases, and 13 bases lay outside the gene matches. The CDR3 is 16 residues long. Preparing the TCRbeta library involved the use of unique molecular identifiers. In TCRdb, the PCR reads were re-called with MiXCR into one record per CDR3 protein. The table shows just under 350,000 distinct CDR3 sequences, with about 17% occurring only once. Sequenced here: PBMCs, mostly from graft donor cells, sampled 360 days after TCRalphabeta/CD19-depleted stem cell transplant. The chain uses TRBV12-3 or TRBV12-4 and TRBJ2-3; 8 bases map to TRBD2. The source of this sequence is a male patient aged 2-15 years who had a stem cell transplant for acute lymphoblastic leukemia, so the T cells may come from the graft donor. The CDR3 DNA is TGTGCCAGCAGCACCAAAGCGGGAGAGGTCGAAGATACGCAGTATTTT. Translating gives CASSTKAGEVEDTQYF.